The 6 T cell receptor beta chains below all came from one sample that was sequenced in a study of monozygotic twins with inflammatory bowel disease. TCRdb re-called the 5' RACE reads and catalogs CDR3 proteins one per entry, DNA excluded. The sample has a few hundred thousand distinct CDR3 sequences, and its top ten clones hold roughly 5.8%. Sample: blood. These receptors originate from a human donor with ulcerative colitis or Crohn's disease, or a healthy co-twin of an affected twin (not recorded which).

This chain links TRBV9 with TRBJ1-2. CDR1 SGDLS and CDR2 YYNGEE come from the germline V gene. The CDR3 loop spans 11 amino acids. This CDR3 is CASMGPYGYTF.

The chain uses TRBV5-1 and TRBJ2-3; absent DNA, TCRdb's TRBD2 call cannot be checked. This CDR3 region has 16 residues. Per germline, CDR1 SGHRS and CDR2 YFSETQ. The CDR3 is CASSGGLAGGRDTQYF.

This sequence joins TRBV4-3 and TRBJ2-7; the TCRdb D gene call, TRBD1, has no DNA to confirm it. CDR3 length: 15 amino acids. Looked up from germline, CDR1 is LGHNA and CDR2 is YSLEER. The CDR3 is CASSQGDRGLYEQYF.

The V and J genes are TRBV12-3 or TRBV12-4 and TRBJ2-2. There are 13 residues in the CDR3. The CDR3 loop is CASRQQSTGELFF.

The J gene is TRBJ2-1, the V gene TRBV12-3 or TRBV12-4; the D call from TCRdb, TRBD1, cannot be confirmed without DNA. The CDR3 has 15 residues. The CDR3 reads CASSLGDGSYNEQFF.

The chain joins TRBV7-2 to TRBJ1-5. The CDR3 loop spans 13 amino acids. CDR1 and CDR2 (germline): SGHTA, FQGNSA. CDR3 loop: CASSLSGVQPQHF.